A single sample gave rise to the 15 T cell receptor beta chains below, sequenced in a study of cytomegalovirus exposure and HLA in healthy donors. In the PCR, 60 Vbeta and 13 Jbeta primers were used. Repertoires were generated with immunoSEQ multiplex PCR, while TCRdb's copy carries only in-frame clones and drops some. The sample yields about 130,000 clones, 80% seen once. The sequencing sample was made of PBMCs. These receptors all come from a man aged 30-40 years in good health and CMV-seronegative.

This clone was detected only once. The rearrangement links TRBV6-5 to TRBJ1-5, with D maybe TRBD1 (6 bases). From germline, CDR1 is MNHEY and CDR2 SVGAGI. V was clipped by 6 bases and J by 6 bases, with 12 bases between them. This CDR3 is built from 13 residues. DNA for the CDR3: TGTGCCAGCAGCACAGGGTTCGCTCAGCCCCAGCATTTT. Encoded protein: CASSTGFAQPQHF.

V and J are TRBV28 and TRBJ2-1; 13 nucleotides agree with TRBD2. This CDR3 region has 18 residues. V shed 5 bases, J shed 3 bases, and the junction held 10 bases outside the gene matches. Germline V gives CDR1 MDHEN, CDR2 SYDVKM. CDR3 DNA sequence: TGTGCCAGCAGTCCCATACTAGCGGGAGGGCGTATCTACAATGAGCAGTTCTTC. Translated, it gives CASSPILAGGRIYNEQFF.

This chain connects TRBV7-2 to TRBJ2-4; tentative D call: TRBD1 (6 bases). V was pared by 5 bases and J by 1 base, with 9 bases between. In germline, CDR1 is SGHTA, CDR2 FQGNSA. This CDR3 is built from 14 residues. The CDR3 DNA reads as TGTGCCAGCAGCCCTCAGGGGGCCAAAAACATTCAGTACTTC. Encoded protein: CASSPQGAKNIQYF.

The sample holds one count of this clone. V is TRBV5-4 and J is TRBJ2-5, with TRBD1 identical over 7 bases. Judging by the DNA end, TRBJ2-7 fits better; the J call may be wrong. Germline V CDR1 and CDR2: SGHNT, YYREEE (reference sequence). The CDR3 sequence is 17 residues long. CDR3 region: CASSLAWGTANSYEQYF. In DNA, the CDR3 is TGTGCCAGCAGCTTGGCTTGGGGGACAGCGAATTCCTACGAGCAGTACTTC.

The CDR3 DNA is TGTGCTCCTGGGACAGGGTCATTTTACGAGCAGTACTTC. It is translated as CAPGTGSFYEQYF. The J gene is TRBJ2-7, the V gene TRBV28; 9 bases agree with TRBD1. Germline loops: CDR1 MDHEN, CDR2 SYDVKM. CDR3 length: 13 residues.

V is TRBV25-1 and J is TRBJ1-1; 8 bases agree with TRBD1. Germline CDR1 MGHDK, CDR2 SYGVNS. J was trimmed by 3 bases and V by 2 bases; bases with no gene match: 5. This CDR3 is 15 amino acids long. CDR3: CASSEDRGRYTEAFF. The CDR3 DNA follows: TGTGCCAGCAGTGAAGACAGGGGACGGTACACTGAAGCTTTCTTT.

The chain employs TRBV12-5 and TRBJ1-2; 7 nucleotides align to TRBD1. Germline V gene lookup returns CDR1 LGHNT and CDR2 FRNRAP. V was pared by 5 bases and J by 4 bases, with 4 bases of the junction left unmatched. This CDR3 has 13 residues. The CDR3 coding sequence is TGTGCTAGTGGTGCAGACAGGGCCTATGGCTACACCTTC. Amino acid sequence: CASGADRAYGYTF.

The chain is built from TRBV6-5 and TRBJ2-3, with no clear D. The CDR3 has 13 amino acids. CDR1 and CDR2 (germline): MNHEY, SVGAGI. V was clipped by 2 bases and J by 4 bases, with 7 bases between them. The DNA of the CDR3 is TGTGCCAGCAGTTACCGTCTCGCAGATACGCAGTATTTT. It specifies CASSYRLADTQYF.

This clone was counted between two and nine times. This chain joins TRBV28 and TRBJ2-6; TRBD1 matches 7 bases. Germline CDR1 and CDR2: MDHEN and SYDVKM. The CDR3 totals 14 residues. With V trimmed by 9 bases and J by 4 bases, 6 bases remained unmatched. The CDR3 sequence is CASTTGEGANVLTF. The CDR3 DNA sequence: TGTGCCAGTACCACAGGGGAAGGGGCCAACGTCCTGACTTTC.

The chain links TRBV18 to TRBJ1-5; 7 bases map to TRBD1. Germline values: CDR1 KGHSH, CDR2 LQKENI. Unmatched junction bases numbered 5, after V lost 3 bases and J lost 6 bases. The CDR3 extends over 14 amino acids. The CDR3, as DNA: TGTGCCAGCTCACCCCAGGGGGTGGGTCAGCCCCAGCATTTT. The encoded protein is CASSPQGVGQPQHF.

The chain combines TRBV2 with TRBJ1-5, with TRBD1 matching over 9 bases. Unmatched junction bases numbered 2, after V lost 2 bases and J lost 3 bases. The CDR3 spans 15 residues. From germline, CDR1 is SNHLY and CDR2 FYNNEI. The CDR3 DNA reads TGTGCCAGCAGTGAAAACAGGGGGCTCAATCAGCCCCAGCATTTT. It is translated as CASSENRGLNQPQHF.

The chain is built from TRBV4-1 and TRBJ2-1, with 7 bases that match TRBD2. The CDR3 sequence is 14 residues long. Germline lookup yields CDR1 MGHRA and CDR2 YSYEKL. With V trimmed by 5 bases and J by 6 bases, 7 bases remained unmatched. The CDR3 region has the DNA TGCGCCAGCAGCTCACGACTAGCAGGCAATGAGCAGTTCTTC. It translates to CASSSRLAGNEQFF.

This clone has a single count. CDR3 nucleotides: TGTGCCAGTGCACCCGGACAGTCCGAGGCAGAGACCCAGTACTTC. Protein sequence: CASAPGQSEAETQYF. V usage is TRBV28 and J usage is TRBJ2-5, with D maybe TRBD1 (6 bases). CDR3 size: 15 residues. In germline, CDR1 is MDHEN, CDR2 SYDVKM. The germline V and J ends were trimmed by 9 bases and 4 bases, with 21 bases remaining between them.

The chain employs TRBV19 and TRBJ1-5, with D uncertain. Germline V gene data show CDR1 as LNHDA and CDR2 as SQIVND (reference sequence). V was trimmed by 1 base and J by 0 bases, leaving 10 bases between them. The CDR3 covers 16 residues. This CDR3 reads CASSIGDNLSNQPQHF. The CDR3 DNA is TGTGCCAGTAGTATAGGAGACAACCTTAGCAATCAGCCCCAGCATTTT. Based on the CDR3 plus reference TRBV19 and TRBJ1-5, the full variable domain is DGGITQSPKYLFRKEGQNVTLSCEQNLNHDAMYWYRQDPGQGLRLIYYSQIVNDFQKGDIAEGYSVSREKKESFPLTVTSAQKNPTAFYLCASSIGDNLSNQPQHFGDGTRLSIL.

The genes are TRBV14 and TRBJ1-1; D ambiguous. The CDR3 is 13 residues long. V was cut by 1 base and J by 6 bases, with 9 bases left in between. Per the germline V gene, CDR1 is SGHDN and CDR2 is FVKESK. The CDR3 coding sequence is TGTGCCAGCAGCCAAGGGGGAGCGGCTGAAGCTTTCTTT. It yields the protein CASSQGGAAEAFF.